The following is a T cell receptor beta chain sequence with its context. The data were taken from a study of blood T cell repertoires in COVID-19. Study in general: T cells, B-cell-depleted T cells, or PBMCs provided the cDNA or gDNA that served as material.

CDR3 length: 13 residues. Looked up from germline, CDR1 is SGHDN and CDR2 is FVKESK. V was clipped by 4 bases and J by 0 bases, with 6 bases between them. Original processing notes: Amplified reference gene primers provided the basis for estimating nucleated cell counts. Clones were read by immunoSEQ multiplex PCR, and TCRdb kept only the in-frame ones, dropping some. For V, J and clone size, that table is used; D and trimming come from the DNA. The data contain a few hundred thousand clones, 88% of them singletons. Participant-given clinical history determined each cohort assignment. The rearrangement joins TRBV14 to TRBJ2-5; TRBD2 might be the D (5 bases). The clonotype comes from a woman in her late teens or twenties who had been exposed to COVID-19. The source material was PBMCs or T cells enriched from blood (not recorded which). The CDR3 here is CASSPDYQETQYF. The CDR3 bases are TGTGCCAGCAGCCCGGACTACCAAGAGACCCAGTACTTC.